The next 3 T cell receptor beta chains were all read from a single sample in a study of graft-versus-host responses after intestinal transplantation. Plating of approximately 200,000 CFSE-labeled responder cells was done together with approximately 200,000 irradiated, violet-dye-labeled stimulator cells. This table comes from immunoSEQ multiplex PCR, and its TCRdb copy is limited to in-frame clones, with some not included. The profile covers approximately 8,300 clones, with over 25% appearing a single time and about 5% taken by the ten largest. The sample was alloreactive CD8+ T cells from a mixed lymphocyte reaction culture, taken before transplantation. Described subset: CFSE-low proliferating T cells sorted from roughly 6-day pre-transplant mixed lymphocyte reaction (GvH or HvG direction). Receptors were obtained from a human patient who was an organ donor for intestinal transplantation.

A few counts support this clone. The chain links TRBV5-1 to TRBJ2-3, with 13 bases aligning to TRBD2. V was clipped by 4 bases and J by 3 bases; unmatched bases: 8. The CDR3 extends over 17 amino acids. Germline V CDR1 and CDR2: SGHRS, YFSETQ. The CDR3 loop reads CASSPSLGLAGTDTQYF. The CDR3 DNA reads TGCGCCAGCAGCCCATCTTTGGGACTAGCGGGGACAGATACGCAGTATTTT. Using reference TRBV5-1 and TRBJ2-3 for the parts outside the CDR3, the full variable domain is KAGVTQTPRYLIKTRGQQVTLSCSPISGHRSVSWYQQTPGQGLQFLFEYFSETQRNKGNFPGRFSGRQFSNSRSEMNVSTLELGDSALYLCASSPSLGLAGTDTQYFGPGTRLTVL.

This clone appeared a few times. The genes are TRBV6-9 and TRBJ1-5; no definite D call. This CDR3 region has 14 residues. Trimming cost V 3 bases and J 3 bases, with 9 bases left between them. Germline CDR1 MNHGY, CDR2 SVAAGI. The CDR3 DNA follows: TGTGCCAGCAGTTACTCAAGGGCCAATCAGCCCCAGCATTTT. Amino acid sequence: CASSYSRANQPQHF.

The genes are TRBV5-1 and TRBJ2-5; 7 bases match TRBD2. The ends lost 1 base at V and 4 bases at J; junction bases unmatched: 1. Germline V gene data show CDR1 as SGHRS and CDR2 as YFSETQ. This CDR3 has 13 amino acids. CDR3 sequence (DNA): TGCGCCAGCAGCTTGTGGGAGGGAGAGACCCAGTACTTC. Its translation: CASSLWEGETQYF.